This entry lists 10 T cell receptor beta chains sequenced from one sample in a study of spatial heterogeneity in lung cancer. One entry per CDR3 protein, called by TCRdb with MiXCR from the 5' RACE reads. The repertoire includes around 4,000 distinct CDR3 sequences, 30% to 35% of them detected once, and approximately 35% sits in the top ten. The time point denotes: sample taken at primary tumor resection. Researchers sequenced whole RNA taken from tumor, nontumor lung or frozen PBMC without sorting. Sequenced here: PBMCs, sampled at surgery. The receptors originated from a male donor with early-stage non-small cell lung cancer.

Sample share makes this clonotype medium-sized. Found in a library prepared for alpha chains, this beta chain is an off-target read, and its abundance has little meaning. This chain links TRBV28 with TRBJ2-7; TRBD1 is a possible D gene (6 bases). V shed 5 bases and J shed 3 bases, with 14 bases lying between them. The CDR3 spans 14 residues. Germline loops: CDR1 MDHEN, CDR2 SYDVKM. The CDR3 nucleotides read TGTGCCAGCAGTCCTAGGACAGAGAACTACGAGCAGTACTTC. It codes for CASSPRTENYEQYF. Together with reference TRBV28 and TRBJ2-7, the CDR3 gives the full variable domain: DVKVTQSSRYLVKRTGEKVFLECVQDMDHENMFWYRQDPGLGLRLIYFSYDVKMKEKGDIPEGYSVSREKKERFSLILESASTNQTSMYLCASSPRTENYEQYFGPGTRLTVT.

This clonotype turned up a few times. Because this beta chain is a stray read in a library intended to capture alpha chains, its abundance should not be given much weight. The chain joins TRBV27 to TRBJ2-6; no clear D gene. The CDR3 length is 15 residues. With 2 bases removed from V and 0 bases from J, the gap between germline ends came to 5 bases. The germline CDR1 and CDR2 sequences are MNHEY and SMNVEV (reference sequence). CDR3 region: CASSLIPSGANVLTF. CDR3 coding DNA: TGTGCCAGCAGTTTAATACCCTCTGGGGCCAACGTCCTGACTTTC.

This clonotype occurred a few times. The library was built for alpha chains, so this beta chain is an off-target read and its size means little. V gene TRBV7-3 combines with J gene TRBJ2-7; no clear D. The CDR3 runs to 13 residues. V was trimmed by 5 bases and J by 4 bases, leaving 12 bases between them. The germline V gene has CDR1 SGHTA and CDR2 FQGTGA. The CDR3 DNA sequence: TGTGCCAGCAGCCTCGACCCCCGTTACGAGCAGTACTTC. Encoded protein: CASSLDPRYEQYF.

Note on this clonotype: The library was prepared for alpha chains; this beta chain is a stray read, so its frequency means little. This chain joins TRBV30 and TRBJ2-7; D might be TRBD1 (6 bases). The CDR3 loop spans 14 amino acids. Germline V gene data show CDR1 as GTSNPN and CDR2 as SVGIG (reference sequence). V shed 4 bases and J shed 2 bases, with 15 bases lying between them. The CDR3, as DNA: TGTGCCTGGACGACCGGGACAACAGCCTACGAGCAGTACTTC. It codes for CAWTTGTTAYEQYF.

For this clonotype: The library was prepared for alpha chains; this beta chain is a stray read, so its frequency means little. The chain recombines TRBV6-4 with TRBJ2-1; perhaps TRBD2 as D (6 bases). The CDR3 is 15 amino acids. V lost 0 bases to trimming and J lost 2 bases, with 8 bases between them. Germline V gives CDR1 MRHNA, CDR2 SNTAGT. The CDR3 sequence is CASSDSSGPYNEQFF. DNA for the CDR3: TGTGCCAGCAGTGACTCTAGCGGACCCTACAATGAGCAGTTCTTC.

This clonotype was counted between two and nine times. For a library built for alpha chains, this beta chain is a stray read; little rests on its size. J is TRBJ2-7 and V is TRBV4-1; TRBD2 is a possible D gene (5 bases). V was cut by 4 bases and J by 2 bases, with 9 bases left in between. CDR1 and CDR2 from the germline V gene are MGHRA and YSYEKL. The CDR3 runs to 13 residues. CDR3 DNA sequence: TGCGCCAGCAGCCCATCCGGGACCTACGAGCAGTACTTC. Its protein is CASSPSGTYEQYF.

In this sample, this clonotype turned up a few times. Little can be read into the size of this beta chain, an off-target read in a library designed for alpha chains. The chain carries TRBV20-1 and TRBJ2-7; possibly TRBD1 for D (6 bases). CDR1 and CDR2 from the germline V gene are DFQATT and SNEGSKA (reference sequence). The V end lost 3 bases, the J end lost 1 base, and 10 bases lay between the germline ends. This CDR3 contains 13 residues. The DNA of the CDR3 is TGCAGTGCTAGTGGGCAGGGGTCCTACGAGCAGTACTTC. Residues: CSASGQGSYEQYF.

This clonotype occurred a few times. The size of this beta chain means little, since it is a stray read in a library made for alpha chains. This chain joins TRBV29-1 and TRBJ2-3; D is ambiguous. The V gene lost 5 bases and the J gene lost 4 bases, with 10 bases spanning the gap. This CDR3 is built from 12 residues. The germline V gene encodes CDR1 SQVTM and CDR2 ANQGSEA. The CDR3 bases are TGCAGCGTTAGTGCAGTCGCAGATACGCAGTATTTT. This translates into CSVSAVADTQYF.

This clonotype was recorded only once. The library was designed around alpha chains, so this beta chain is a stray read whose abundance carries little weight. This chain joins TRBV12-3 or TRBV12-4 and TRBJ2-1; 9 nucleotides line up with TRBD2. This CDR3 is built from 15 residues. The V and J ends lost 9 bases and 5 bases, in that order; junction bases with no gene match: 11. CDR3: CASIPSRLADNEQFF. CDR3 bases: TGTGCCAGTATCCCCTCCAGACTAGCGGACAATGAGCAGTTCTTC.

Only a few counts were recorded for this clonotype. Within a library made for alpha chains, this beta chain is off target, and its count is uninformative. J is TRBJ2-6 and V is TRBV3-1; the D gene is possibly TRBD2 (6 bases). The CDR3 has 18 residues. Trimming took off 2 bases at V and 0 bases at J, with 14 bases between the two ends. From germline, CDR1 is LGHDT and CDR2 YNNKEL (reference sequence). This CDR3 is CASSQWGGEDSGANVLTF. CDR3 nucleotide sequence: TGTGCCAGCAGCCAATGGGGCGGGGAAGACTCTGGGGCCAACGTCCTGACTTTC.